The TCR beta chain under discussion was sequenced for a study of CD8+ T cells in alopecia areata. The overall study: Tofacitinib was taken orally by treated patients, and the dose was 5 to 10 mg twice daily. Broader study findings: Researchers report lesional scalp, most notably alopecia totalis/universalis, outstripped normal scalp in clonality. Scalp sequencing also captures normal skin's resident alphabeta T cells.

Treatment described: oral pan-JAK inhibitor, 5-10 mg twice daily. Researchers gathered lesional scalp punch biopsies and peripheral blood from patients with alopecia areata. In regard to this clone: Its antigen is unknown. This same CDR3 is encoded by further DNA sequences in the sample.

The sequencing template was cDNA reverse transcribed from extracted RNA. The protocol was immunoSEQ multiplex PCR, while the TCRdb copy is restricted to in-frame clones and leaves out a portion. The table records approximately 160,000 clones, less than 70% of them present only once. V dropped 1 base and J dropped 5 bases, with 8 bases sitting between them. The CDR3 covers 13 residues. Germline values: CDR1 SEHNR, CDR2 FQNEAQ (reference sequence). The sample consisted of CD4+ T cells sorted from blood, taken at week 24, from a patient treated with tofacitinib. The clonotype was recovered from a human donor with alopecia areata. The V and J genes are TRBV7-9 and TRBJ1-1; D is uncertain. CDR3 in DNA: TGTGCCAGCAGCTTAGGAGGTGGAACTGAAGCTTTCTTT. Translating it yields CASSLGGGTEAFF.